Detailed here is one T cell receptor beta chain. No antigen is known for it. No much larger clonotype is one base removed from it; base qualities were not supplied. This entry belongs to a study of blood T cell repertoires in COVID-19 (dated by TCRdb to 2018 to 2021). At the level of the whole study: Samples from collaborators originated in the United States, Italy and Spain and spanned both the acute and convalescent phases of COVID-19. Where HLA class I and class II types were available, the types were taken from metadata supplied by the sample provider, not from assay-based typing. A de-identified subject ID, COVID-19 status, age in years and sex were almost always included in the sample metadata. Samples were obtained from the ongoing ImmuneRACE study (first 160 participants) and from over 1,000 subjects provided by 6 global collaborators. The repertoires were released in a freely available public database meant as a resource for research on the immune response to SARS-CoV-2. Deeply sampled blood TCRbeta repertoires from subjects exposed to, actively infected with, or recovered from COVID-19 were included in the dataset. The prospective study material was composed of cDNA or gDNA derived from T cells, B-cell-depleted T cells, or PBMCs.

The germline V end is reduced by 4 bases and the J end by 4 bases; junction bases left unmatched: 6. CDR3 length: 14 amino acids, cysteine to phenylalanine. The only DNA kept is the CDR3, 42 bases in frame from the first base. Via the germline V gene (reference sequence), CDR1 is MNHNY and CDR2 SVGAGI. TCRbeta CDR3 regions were amplified from genomic DNA by means of the immunoSEQ Assay, a bias-controlled multiplex PCR. Concerning the study's data processing: The number of nucleated cells in each sample was estimated from the amplification of reference gene primers within the assay. To quantify the absolute abundance of each unique TCRbeta CDR3 rearrangement, sequence reads were collapsed and filtered. For each sample, productive Simpson clonality was calculated by taking the square root of Simpson's diversity index across productive rearrangements. The table comes from immuneACCESS by way of TCRdb, which keeps in-frame sequences with V and J called. Part of the clones is missing from these tables; in studies checked, under half for an unresolved V gene and the rest for unknown reasons. The DNA gave D and trimming, while V, J and clone size come from that table. Recorded for this sample are about 500,000 clones; roughly 91% of them occurred a single time. The top ten clonotypes cover about 8.2% of the sample.

Study-wide conclusions, independent of this receptor: How much clinical and demographic metadata was included differed by source and by participant, and the metadata was provided uncurated.

In Seattle, one collaborating source enrolled patients while the infection was active and tracked those patients longitudinally over the course of disease. The collaborating institutions used their own protocols to collect whole blood in K2EDTA tubes. Collaborator samples were shipped for TCRbeta analysis as frozen whole blood, isolated PBMCs, or DNA extracted from either sample type. Sequenced input: peripheral blood. This receptor chain uses TRBV6-6 and TRBJ1-2, with 7 bases aligning to TRBD1. This sequence originates from a woman aged 50 to 60 with COVID-19, enrolled during active disease. The nucleotide sequence is given as TGTGCCAGCAGTTCCACTAGGGACAGCTATGGCTACACCTTC. Protein translation: CASSSTRDSYGYTF.